This T cell receptor (beta chain) was captured in a study of blood T cell repertoires in COVID-19. Per the study methods: Cell counts per sample came from amplifying reference gene primers. Sequenced by immunoSEQ multiplex PCR; TCRdb stores in-frame clones only, minus some. The V and J calls and the clone size are those of that table, but D and trimming were determined from the DNA. The sample includes some 100,000 clones, almost 80% of them seen just once. Sequencing input: peripheral blood. The receptor's source is a human donor in a cohort sampled during active COVID-19.

CDR3 loop: CASGTGTGSEKLFF. In nucleotides, the CDR3 is TGTGCCAGCGGAACCGGGACAGGGTCGGAAAAACTGTTTTTT. The V gene is TRBV2, the J gene TRBJ1-4; 9 nucleotides line up with TRBD1. CDR1 and CDR2 (germline): SNHLY, FYNNEI. V shed 8 bases and J 8 bases; nucleotides not matched to a gene: 9. CDR3 size: 14 residues.